This T cell receptor beta chain was recovered during a study of blood T cell repertoires in COVID-19. Study at large: The study drew acute and convalescent COVID-19 samples from the United States, Italy and Spain.

The study recruited people aged about 18 to 95 years across about 25 US areas. In assigning cohorts, the study relied on participant-reported clinical history. A case of COVID-19 had been met by exposed participants within 2 weeks before study entry. Trimming took off 0 bases at V and 7 bases at J, with 10 bases between the two ends. Germline V gene sequence: CDR1 MNHNS, CDR2 SASEGT. The CDR3 extends over 14 amino acids. Sequencing used immunoSEQ multiplex PCR; TCRdb keeps in-frame clones, though not all of them. The repertoire holds roughly 230,000 clones, about 85% seen once, with approximately 6.6% in the top ten.

This receptor was obtained from a woman aged 50 to 65 who had been exposed to COVID-19. The sequenced sample was PBMCs or T cells enriched from blood (not recorded which). The J gene is TRBJ1-5, the V gene TRBV6-1; perhaps TRBD1 as D (5 bases). The DNA for the CDR3 is TGTGCCAGCAGTGAAGCGGGGACTACCCAGCCCCAGCATTTT. This codes for CASSEAGTTQPQHF.